This T cell receptor beta chain was recorded in a study of T cell repertoires in cytomegalovirus infection. The germline gives CDR1 ENHRY, CDR2 SYGVKD. With 10 bases clipped from V and 4 bases from J, the junction kept 10 bases outside the gene matches. This CDR3 is 15 amino acids long. Using its own MiXCR run on the reads, TCRdb lists one record per CDR3 protein. This table has 650,000 to 900,000 distinct CDR3 sequences, approximately 30% appearing once. Only a few counts were recorded for this clonotype. Its antigen remains unknown. J is TRBJ1-4 and V is TRBV10-3; TRBD1 matches at 9 bases. The source is a human donor in good health (CMV status not recorded). Some clones in this sample may be carry-over from other donors' samples. Sequenced material: cultured CD8+ T cells from PBMCs, taken from culture after CMV antigen stimulation. The CDR3 loop is CATQTGQGINEKLFF. Here the CDR3 DNA reads TGTGCCACCCAGACAGGACAGGGGATTAATGAAAAACTGTTTTTT.